These 13 T cell receptor beta chains came from one sample sequenced in a study of shared clonotypes between healthy human individuals. Produced via immunoSEQ multiplex PCR; TCRdb's table is partial and in-frame only. The repertoire holds roughly 570,000 clones, with more than 95% as singletons. Naive-designated CD8 cells lacked CD45RO, were positively enriched for CCR7, and omitted terminally differentiated effector memory CD45RA+ cells. Sequencing was carried out using naive CD8+ T cells sorted from blood. Every receptor here comes from a man aged 25-45 years in good health.

This rearrangement joins TRBV28 to TRBJ2-7; weak D call: TRBD2 (6 bases). The CDR3 runs to 13 residues. V was cut by 11 bases and J by 2 bases, with 16 bases left in between. Looked up from germline, CDR1 is MDHEN and CDR2 is SYDVKM. The CDR3 region is CAGGGRDAYEQYF. The CDR3 region has the DNA TGTGCCGGGGGTGGGCGGGACGCCTACGAGCAGTACTTC.

The chain is built from TRBV7-6 and TRBJ2-2; 9 bases are a match to TRBD1. Germline V gene lookup returns CDR1 SGHVS and CDR2 FNYEAQ. V lost 5 bases and J lost 4; bases outside the gene matches: 5. The CDR3 is 15 residues long. The CDR3 sequence: CASSQDRGSTGELFF. CDR3 sequence (DNA): TGTGCCAGCAGCCAGGACAGGGGTAGCACCGGGGAGCTGTTTTTT.

This chain links TRBV27 with TRBJ2-7; 9 bases line up with TRBD1. CDR1 is MNHEY and CDR2 is SMNVEV in the germline V gene (reference sequence). The J segment lost 6 bases and the V segment lost 7 bases, leaving 10 bases of the junction unmatched. The CDR3 extends over 14 amino acids. The CDR3, as DNA: TGTGCCAGCACCCCGGGACAGGGATCACCCGAGCAGTACTTC. As protein: CASTPGQGSPEQYF.

This chain joins TRBV30 and TRBJ2-7, with D perhaps matching TRBD1 (5 bases). Germline V gives CDR1 GTSNPN, CDR2 SVGIG (reference sequence). Between the trimmed V and J ends, which lost 1 base and 3 bases, there was a span of 10 bases. This CDR3 region has 13 residues. CDR3 sequence (DNA): TGTGCCTGGAGTGATCATAGGGGCTACGAGCAGTACTTC. The encoded protein is CAWSDHRGYEQYF.

The gene calls are TRBV23-1 and TRBJ2-1; 8 bases align to TRBD2. TRBV23-1 is placed among ORFs of uncertain function. J was trimmed by 2 bases and V by 6 bases; bases with no gene match: 12. This CDR3 region has 17 residues. In DNA, the CDR3 is TGCGCCAGCAGGCATTTGGGACTAGGGGGACCCTACAATGAGCAGTTCTTC. Translating it yields CASRHLGLGGPYNEQFF.

J is TRBJ2-1 and V is TRBV5-1, with no clear D. The CDR3 is made up of 15 amino acids. Germline V gives CDR1 SGHRS, CDR2 YFSETQ. V lost 2 bases and J lost 0, with 9 bases in between. The CDR3 loop is CASSFGESSYNEQFF. The CDR3 DNA sequence: TGCGCCAGCAGCTTCGGCGAGAGCTCCTACAATGAGCAGTTCTTC.

This chain joins TRBV10-3 and TRBJ2-1; the match to TRBD1 covers 8 bases. Per germline, CDR1 ENHRY and CDR2 SYGVKD. V shed 6 bases, J shed 3 bases, and the junction held 7 bases outside the gene matches. This CDR3 has 15 amino acids. CDR3 protein: CAIRGQGKGYNEQFF. CDR3 nucleotides: TGTGCCATCAGAGGACAGGGAAAAGGCTACAATGAGCAGTTCTTC.

The chain carries TRBV7-9 and TRBJ2-7; no definite D call. V shed 2 bases and J shed 5 bases, with 7 bases lying between them. Per germline, CDR1 SEHNR and CDR2 FQNEAQ (reference sequence). The CDR3 is made up of 12 amino acids. The CDR3 nucleotides read TGTGCCAGCAGCTTAATTCCGCACGAGCAGTACTTC. Its protein is CASSLIPHEQYF.

J is TRBJ2-7 and V is TRBV19; TRBD1 matches 9 bases. The V segment lost 5 bases and the J segment 2 bases; nucleotides outside the gene matches: 13. Germline V gene lookup returns CDR1 LNHDA and CDR2 SQIVND (reference sequence). The CDR3 is made up of 17 amino acids. The CDR3 DNA sequence: TGTGCCAGTAGTTATGGGACAGGGAGGGATTCGACCTACGAGCAGTACTTC. It encodes CASSYGTGRDSTYEQYF.

The chain is built from TRBV6-5 and TRBJ2-5, with D possibly being TRBD1 or TRBD2 (6 bases each). The CDR3 loop spans 16 amino acids. V was shortened by 0 bases and J by 4 bases, with 15 bases between the two germline ends. The germline V gene encodes CDR1 MNHEY and CDR2 SVGAGI. CDR3 DNA sequence: TGTGCCAGCAGTTACTCGTTTGTAGGGGGAGGAGAGACCCAGTACTTC. Its translation is CASSYSFVGGGETQYF.

The chain employs TRBV4-3 and TRBJ2-1, with D perhaps TRBD2 (5 bases). Germline CDR1 and CDR2: LGHNA and YSLEER. V shed 5 bases and J shed 2 bases, with 13 bases lying between them. The CDR3 contains 15 residues. The CDR3 here is CASSRAEETYNEQFF. CDR3 bases: TGCGCCAGCAGCAGGGCGGAGGAAACCTACAATGAGCAGTTCTTC.

The gene calls are TRBV7-9 and TRBJ2-5; tentatively, D is TRBD1 (6 bases). The germline V and J ends were trimmed by 4 bases and 2 bases, with 17 bases remaining between them. Germline-derived CDR1 and CDR2 are SEHNR and FQNEAQ (reference sequence). This CDR3 has 16 amino acids. The CDR3 here is CASSSDRSVGQETQYF. The CDR3 DNA is TGTGCCAGCAGCTCCGACAGGTCCGTAGGGCAAGAGACCCAGTACTTC.

The chain joins TRBV7-2 to TRBJ1-5; D remains unclear. Trimming stripped 1 base from V and 9 bases from J, with 10 bases between. This CDR3 is built from 13 residues. Germline loops: CDR1 SGHTA, CDR2 FQGNSA. CDR3 coding DNA: TGTGCCAGCAGCTTAGGGGCAAGACTGCCCCAGCATTTT. Its translation is CASSLGARLPQHF. The whole variable domain, filled in from reference TRBV7-2 and TRBJ1-5, reads GAGVSQSPSNKVTEKGKDVELRCDPISGHTALYWYRQSLGQGLEFLIYFQGNSAPDKSGLPSDRFSAERTGGSVSTLTIQRTQQEDSAVYLCASSLGARLPQHFGDGTRLSIL.